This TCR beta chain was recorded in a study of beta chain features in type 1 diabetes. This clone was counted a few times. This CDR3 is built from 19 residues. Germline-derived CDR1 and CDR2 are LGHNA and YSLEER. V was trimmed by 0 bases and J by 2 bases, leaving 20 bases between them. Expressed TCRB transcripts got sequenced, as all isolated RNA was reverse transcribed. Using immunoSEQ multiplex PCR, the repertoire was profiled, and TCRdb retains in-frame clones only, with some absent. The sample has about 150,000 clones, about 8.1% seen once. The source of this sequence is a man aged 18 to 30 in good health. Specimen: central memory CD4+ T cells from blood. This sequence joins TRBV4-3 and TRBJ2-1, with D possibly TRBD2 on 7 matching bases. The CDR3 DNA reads TGCGCCAGCAGCCAAGATAGTTTTCGGGGGGCCCTGACCTACAATGAGCAGTTCTTC. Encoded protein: CASSQDSFRGALTYNEQFF.